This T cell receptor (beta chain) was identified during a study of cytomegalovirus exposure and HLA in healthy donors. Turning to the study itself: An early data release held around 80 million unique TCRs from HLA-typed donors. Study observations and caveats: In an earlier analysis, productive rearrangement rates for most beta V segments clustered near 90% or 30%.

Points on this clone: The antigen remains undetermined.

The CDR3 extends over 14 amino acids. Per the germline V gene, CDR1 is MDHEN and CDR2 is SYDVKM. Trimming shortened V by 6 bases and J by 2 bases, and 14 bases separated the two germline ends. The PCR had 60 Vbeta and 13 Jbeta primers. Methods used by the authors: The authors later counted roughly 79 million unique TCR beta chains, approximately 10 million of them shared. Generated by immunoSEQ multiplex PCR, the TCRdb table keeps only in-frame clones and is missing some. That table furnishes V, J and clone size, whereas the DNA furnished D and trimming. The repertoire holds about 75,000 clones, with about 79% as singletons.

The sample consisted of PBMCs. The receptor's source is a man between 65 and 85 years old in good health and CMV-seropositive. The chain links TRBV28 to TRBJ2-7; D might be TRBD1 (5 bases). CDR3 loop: CASSLPVGAYEQYF. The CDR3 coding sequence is TGTGCCAGCAGCCTACCAGTAGGGGCCTACGAGCAGTACTTC.